The 8 T cell receptor beta chains given below trace back to one sample, sequenced in a study of shared clonotypes between healthy human individuals. Data came from immunoSEQ multiplex PCR; TCRdb stores just in-frame clones and leaves some out. The table includes some 800,000 clones, 80% to 95% detected once. Naive CD8 cells lacked CD45RO and underwent positive selection for CCR7, leaving out terminally differentiated effector memory CD45RA+ cells. The sequenced sample was naive CD8+ T cells sorted from blood. Source of these receptors: a young man in good health.

The rearrangement uses TRBV10-1 and TRBJ2-3, with 7 bases that match TRBD2. The CDR3 is 14 residues long. Germline CDR1 WNHNN, CDR2 SYGVQD (reference sequence). V shed 0 bases, J shed 11 bases, and the junction held 8 bases outside the gene matches. The CDR3 DNA reads as TGCGCCAGCAGTGAGTCCCCGGGAGGAATAAGGCAGTATTTT. Protein: CASSESPGGIRQYF.

Ten or more counts support this clone. The V gene is TRBV18, the J gene TRBJ2-2; D gene unclear. CDR3 length: 11 residues. V dropped 8 bases and J dropped 5 bases, with 6 bases sitting between them. The germline V gene has CDR1 KGHSH and CDR2 LQKENI. This chain's CDR3 is CASELTGELFF. CDR3 DNA sequence: TGTGCCAGCGAACTAACCGGGGAGCTGTTTTTT.

The chain has TRBV5-1 and TRBJ2-1; no reliable D call. The germline V gene has CDR1 SGHRS and CDR2 YFSETQ. This CDR3 has 12 amino acids. Trimming pared 0 bases from V and 10 bases from J, leaving 8 bases between. The CDR3 sequence: CASSLGGHEQFF. The CDR3, as DNA: TGCGCCAGCAGCTTGGGCGGCCACGAGCAGTTCTTC.

V usage is TRBV27 and J usage is TRBJ2-7, with 10 bases matching TRBD2. This CDR3 contains 15 residues. V lost 2 bases to trimming and J lost 1 base; unmatched junction nucleotides: 2. Per the germline V gene, CDR1 is MNHEY and CDR2 is SMNVEV (reference sequence). The CDR3 loop reads CASSLALAGSYEQYF. The CDR3 nucleotides are TGTGCCAGCAGTTTAGCACTAGCGGGATCCTACGAGCAGTACTTC.

This chain joins TRBV30 and TRBJ1-1, with D perhaps matching TRBD1 (5 bases). Germline-derived CDR1 and CDR2 are GTSNPN and SVGIG (reference sequence). Trimming removed 0 bases at V and 1 base at J, with 9 bases between. The CDR3 length is 14 residues. The CDR3 here is CAWSVRGSNTEAFF. The DNA for the CDR3 is TGTGCCTGGAGTGTAAGGGGCTCGAACACTGAAGCTTTCTTT.

The V gene is TRBV28, the J gene TRBJ2-7; 9 nucleotides line up with TRBD1. Germline CDR1 reads MDHEN; CDR2 reads SYDVKM. CDR3 length equals 14 residues. V lost 6 bases and J lost 3; bases outside the gene matches: 6. The CDR3 DNA reads as TGTGCCAGCAGCTCCGGGACAGGGATCTACGAGCAGTACTTC. This translates into CASSSGTGIYEQYF.

The chain carries TRBV28 and TRBJ2-1, with D perhaps TRBD2 (7 bases). This CDR3 comprises 18 residues. V was shortened by 4 bases and J by 7 bases, with 26 bases between the two germline ends. Germline V gives CDR1 MDHEN, CDR2 SYDVKM. The CDR3 is CASSSRGAGRGPLNEQFF. The CDR3 DNA reads as TGTGCCAGCAGTTCACGGGGGGCAGGACGGGGTCCATTGAATGAGCAGTTCTTC. The variable domain in full, with the rest retrieved from reference TRBV28 and TRBJ2-1, is DVKVTQSSRYLVKRTGEKVFLECVQDMDHENMFWYRQDPGLGLRLIYFSYDVKMKEKGDIPEGYSVSREKKERFSLILESASTNQTSMYLCASSSRGAGRGPLNEQFFGPGTRLTVL.

The chain carries TRBV27 and TRBJ2-7; D is possibly TRBD1 (6 bases). Per the germline V gene, CDR1 is MNHEY and CDR2 is SMNVEV (reference sequence). V lost 8 bases and J 6 bases, leaving 17 bases between the germline ends. This CDR3 region has 13 residues. The CDR3 loop is CASRSRGFVEQYF. The CDR3 region has the DNA TGTGCCAGCCGAAGCAGGGGCTTCGTCGAGCAGTACTTC.